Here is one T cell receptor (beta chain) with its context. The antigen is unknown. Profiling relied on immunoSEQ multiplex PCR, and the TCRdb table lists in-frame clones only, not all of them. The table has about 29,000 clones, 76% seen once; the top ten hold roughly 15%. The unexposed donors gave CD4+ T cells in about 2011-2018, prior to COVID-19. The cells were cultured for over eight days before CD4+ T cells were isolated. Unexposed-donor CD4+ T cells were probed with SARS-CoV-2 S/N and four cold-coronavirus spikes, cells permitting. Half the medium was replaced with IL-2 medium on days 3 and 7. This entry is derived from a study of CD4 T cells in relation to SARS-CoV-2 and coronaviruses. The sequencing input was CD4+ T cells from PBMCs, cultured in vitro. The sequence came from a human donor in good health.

As DNA, the CDR3 is TGTGCCAGCACCCATACGACAGGGGGGACTGAAGCTTTCTTT. This translates into CASTHTTGGTEAFF. The chain has TRBV5-4 and TRBJ1-1; TRBD1 matches at 9 bases. The CDR3 totals 14 residues. With V trimmed by 6 bases and J by 5 bases, 8 bases remained unmatched. The V gene's germline CDR1 is SGHNT and CDR2 YYREEE (reference sequence).